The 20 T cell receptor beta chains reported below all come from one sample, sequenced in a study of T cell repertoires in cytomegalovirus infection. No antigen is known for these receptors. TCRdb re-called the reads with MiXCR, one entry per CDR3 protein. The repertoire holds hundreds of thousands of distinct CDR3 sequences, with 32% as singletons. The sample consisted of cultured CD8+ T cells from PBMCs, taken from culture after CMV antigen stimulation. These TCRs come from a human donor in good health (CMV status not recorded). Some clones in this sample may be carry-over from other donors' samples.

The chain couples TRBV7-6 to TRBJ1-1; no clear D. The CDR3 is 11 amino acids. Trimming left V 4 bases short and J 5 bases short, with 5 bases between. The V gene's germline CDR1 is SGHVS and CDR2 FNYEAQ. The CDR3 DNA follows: TGTGCCAGCAGCTCCAAGACTGAAGCTTTCTTT. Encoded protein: CASSSKTEAFF.

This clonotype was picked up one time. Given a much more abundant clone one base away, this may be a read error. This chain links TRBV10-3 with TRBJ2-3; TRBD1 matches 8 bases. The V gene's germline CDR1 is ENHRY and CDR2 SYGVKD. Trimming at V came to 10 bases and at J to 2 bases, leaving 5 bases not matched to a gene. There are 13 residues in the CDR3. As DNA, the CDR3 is TGTGCCACCGCGGGACAGGACACAGATACGCAGTATTTT. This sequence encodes CATAGQDTDTQYF.

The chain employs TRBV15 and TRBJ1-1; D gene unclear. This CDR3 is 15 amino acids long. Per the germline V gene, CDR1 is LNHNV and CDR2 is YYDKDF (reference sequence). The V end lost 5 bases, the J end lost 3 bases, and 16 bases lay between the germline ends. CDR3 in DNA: TGTGCCACCAGCCGGACTCTGGTAATGCACACTGAAGCTTTCTTT. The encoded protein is CATSRTLVMHTEAFF.

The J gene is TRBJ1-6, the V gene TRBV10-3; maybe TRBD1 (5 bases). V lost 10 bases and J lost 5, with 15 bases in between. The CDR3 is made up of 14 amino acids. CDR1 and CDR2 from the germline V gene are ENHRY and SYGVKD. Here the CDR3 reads CANAARADNSPLHF. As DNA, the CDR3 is TGTGCCAACGCCGCCAGGGCTGATAATTCACCCCTCCACTTT.

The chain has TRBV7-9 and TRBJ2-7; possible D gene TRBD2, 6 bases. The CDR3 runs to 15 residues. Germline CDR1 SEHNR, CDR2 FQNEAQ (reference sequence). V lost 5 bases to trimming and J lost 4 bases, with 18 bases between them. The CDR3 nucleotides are TGTGCCAGCAGCGGAGGGGTGAAGGGTAGGTACGAGCAGTACGTC. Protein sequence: CASSGGVKGRYEQYV.

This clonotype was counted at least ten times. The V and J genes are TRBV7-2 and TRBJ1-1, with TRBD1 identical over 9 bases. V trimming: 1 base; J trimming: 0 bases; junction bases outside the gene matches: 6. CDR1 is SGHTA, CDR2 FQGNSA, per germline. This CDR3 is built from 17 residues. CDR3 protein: CASSLGGQGLMNTEAFF. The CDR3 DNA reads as TGTGCCAGCAGCTTAGGGGGACAGGGATTAATGAACACTGAAGCTTTCTTT.

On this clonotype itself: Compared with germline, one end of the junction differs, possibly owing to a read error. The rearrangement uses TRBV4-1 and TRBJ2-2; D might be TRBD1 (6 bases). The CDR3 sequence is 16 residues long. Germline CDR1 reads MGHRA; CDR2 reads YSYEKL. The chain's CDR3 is CANSLWVGTLTGELFF. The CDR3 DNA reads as TGCGCCAACAGCCTATGGGTGGGGACACTCACCGGGGAGCTGTTTTTT.

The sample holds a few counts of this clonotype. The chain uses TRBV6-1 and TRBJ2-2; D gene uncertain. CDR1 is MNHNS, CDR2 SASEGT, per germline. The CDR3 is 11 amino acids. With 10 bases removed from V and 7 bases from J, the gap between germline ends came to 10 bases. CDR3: CATLVGGELFF. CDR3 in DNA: TGTGCCACCTTGGTTGGCGGGGAGCTGTTTTTT.

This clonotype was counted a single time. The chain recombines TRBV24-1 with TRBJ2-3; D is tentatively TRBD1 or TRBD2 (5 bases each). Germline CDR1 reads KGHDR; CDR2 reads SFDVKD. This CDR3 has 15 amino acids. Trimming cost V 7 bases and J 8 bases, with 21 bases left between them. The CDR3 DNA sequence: TGTGCCACCAGCGATAGGGACCTCGTGGTAGCTACGCAGTATTTT. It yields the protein CATSDRDLVVATQYF.

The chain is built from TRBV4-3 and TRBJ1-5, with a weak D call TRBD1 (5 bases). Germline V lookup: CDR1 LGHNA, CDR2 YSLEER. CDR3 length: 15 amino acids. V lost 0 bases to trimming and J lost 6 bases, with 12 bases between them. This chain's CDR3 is CASSQDFGGGQPQHF. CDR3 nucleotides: TGCGCCAGCAGCCAAGATTTCGGGGGGGGTCAGCCCCAGCATTTT.

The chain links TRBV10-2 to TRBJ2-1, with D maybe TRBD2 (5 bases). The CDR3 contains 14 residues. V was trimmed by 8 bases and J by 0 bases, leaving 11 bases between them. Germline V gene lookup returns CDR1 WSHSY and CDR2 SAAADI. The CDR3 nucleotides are TGCGCCAGCGGTCACGGGGACTCCTACAATGAGCAGTTCTTC. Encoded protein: CASGHGDSYNEQFF.

CDR3 region: CASSAGQGFTEAFF. CDR3 sequence (DNA): TGTGCCAGTAGTGCGGGACAGGGATTTACTGAAGCTTTCTTT. This chain uses TRBV19 with TRBJ1-1, with 9 bases identical to TRBD1. With V trimmed by 5 bases and J by 5 bases, 6 bases remained unmatched. CDR3 length equals 14 residues. Germline-derived CDR1 and CDR2 are LNHDA and SQIVND (reference sequence).

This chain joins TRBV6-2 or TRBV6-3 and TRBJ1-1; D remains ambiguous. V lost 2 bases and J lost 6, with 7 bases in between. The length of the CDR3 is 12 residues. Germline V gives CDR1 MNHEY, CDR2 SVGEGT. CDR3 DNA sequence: TGTGCCAGCAGTTACATCTCTTCTGAAGCTTTCTTT. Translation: CASSYISSEAFF.

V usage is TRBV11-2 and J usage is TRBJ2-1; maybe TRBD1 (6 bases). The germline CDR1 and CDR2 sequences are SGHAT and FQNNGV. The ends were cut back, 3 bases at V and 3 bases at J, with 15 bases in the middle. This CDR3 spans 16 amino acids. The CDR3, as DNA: TGTGCCAGCAGCTTCAACAGGGCACTCCACTACAATGAGCAGTTCTTC. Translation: CASSFNRALHYNEQFF.

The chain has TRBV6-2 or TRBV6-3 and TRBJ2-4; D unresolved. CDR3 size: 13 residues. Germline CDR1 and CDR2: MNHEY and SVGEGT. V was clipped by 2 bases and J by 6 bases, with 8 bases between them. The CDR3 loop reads CASSYGPGNIQYF. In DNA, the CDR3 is TGTGCCAGCAGTTACGGTCCGGGAAACATTCAGTACTTC.

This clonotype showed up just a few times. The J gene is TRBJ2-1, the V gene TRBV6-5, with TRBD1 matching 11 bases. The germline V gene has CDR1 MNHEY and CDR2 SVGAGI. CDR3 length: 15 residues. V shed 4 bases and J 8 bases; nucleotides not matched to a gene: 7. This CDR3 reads CASSFRDRGVHEQFF. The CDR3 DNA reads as TGTGCCAGCAGTTTCCGGGACAGGGGGGTCCATGAGCAGTTCTTC.

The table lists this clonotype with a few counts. CDR3 bases: TGTGCCAGCAGACCAGGGGCCGCTAATGAAAAACTGTTTTTT. This sequence encodes CASRPGAANEKLFF. V gene TRBV7-9 combines with J gene TRBJ1-4; possibly TRBD1 for D (6 bases). The CDR3 runs to 14 residues. Germline V gives CDR1 SEHNR, CDR2 FQNEAQ (reference sequence). V was shortened by 6 bases and J by 3 bases, with 11 bases between the two germline ends.

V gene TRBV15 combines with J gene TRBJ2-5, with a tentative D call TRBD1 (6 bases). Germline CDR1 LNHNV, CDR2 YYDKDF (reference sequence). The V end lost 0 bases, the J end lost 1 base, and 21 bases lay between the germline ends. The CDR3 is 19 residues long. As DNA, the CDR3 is TGTGCCACCAGCAGAGATCGTTTAGGATACAGGGATACCCAAGAGACCCAGTACTTC. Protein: CATSRDRLGYRDTQETQYF.

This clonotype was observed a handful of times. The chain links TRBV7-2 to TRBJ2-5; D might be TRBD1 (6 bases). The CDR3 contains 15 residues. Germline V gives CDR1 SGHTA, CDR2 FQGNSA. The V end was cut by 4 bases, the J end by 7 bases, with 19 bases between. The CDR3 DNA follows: TGTGCCAGCAGCTACAGAACACAGGGCGATGGGACCCAGTACTTC. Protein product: CASSYRTQGDGTQYF.

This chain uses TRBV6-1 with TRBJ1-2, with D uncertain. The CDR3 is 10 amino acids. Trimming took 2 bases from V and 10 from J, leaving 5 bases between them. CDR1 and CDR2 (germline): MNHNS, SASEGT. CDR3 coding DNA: TGTGCCAGCAGTGAATCAATCTACACCTTC. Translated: CASSESIYTF.